These 21 T cell receptor beta chains share one sample of origin, sequenced in a study of human T cells and chemical hapten exposure. A single record per CDR3 protein comes from TCRdb applying MiXCR to the RACE reads. The sample gives more than 150,000 distinct CDR3 sequences, roughly 15% of which show up once; 1.7% is in the top ten. Time point reported: patch test 1, 2 weeks after DPC sensitization. Treatment given: therapeutic diphenylcyclopropenone sensitization with weekly scalp DPC. The sequenced sample was whole blood, obtained in connection with sensitization to the hapten diphenylcyclopropenone (DPC). These receptors came from a woman under 40 with alopecia areata. Some clones in this sample may be carry-over from other donors' samples.

CDR3 bases: TGTGCCAGCAGCCAAGGGATGAGAGGGCCCTACGAGCAGTACTTC. Its translation: CASSQGMRGPYEQYF. The rearrangement uses TRBV14 and TRBJ2-7; a possible D gene is TRBD2 (5 bases). Germline CDR1 SGHDN, CDR2 FVKESK. Trimming shortened V by 1 base and J by 2 bases, and 12 bases separated the two germline ends. The CDR3 sequence is 15 residues long.

The genes are TRBV18 and TRBJ1-3; 9 bases line up with TRBD1. The CDR3 length is 14 residues. The V segment lost 6 bases and the J segment 4 bases; nucleotides outside the gene matches: 4. Germline values: CDR1 KGHSH, CDR2 LQKENI. Here the CDR3 DNA reads TGTGCCAGCTCTACGGGACAGGGCGGAAACACCATATATTTT. Residues: CASSTGQGGNTIYF.

This clonotype came up a few times. The chain combines TRBV28 with TRBJ2-1, with TRBD2 identical over 10 bases. Germline CDR1 reads MDHEN; CDR2 reads SYDVKM. CDR3 length: 15 amino acids. After removal of 1 base from V and 7 bases from J, the junction contained 4 bases not matched to a gene. The CDR3 region has the DNA TGTGCCAGCAGTTTATCGTCTAGCGGGAGTAATGAGCAGTTCTTC. Translated, it gives CASSLSSSGSNEQFF.

V is TRBV6-6 and J is TRBJ1-2; no clear D. This CDR3 is 15 amino acids long. Trimming removed 0 bases at V and 6 bases at J, with 14 bases between. The germline V gene has CDR1 MNHNY and CDR2 SVGAGI (reference sequence). As DNA, the CDR3 is TGTGCCAGCAGTTACTCGGTTCTCATGGGTGATGGCTACACCTTC. This encodes CASSYSVLMGDGYTF.

In its sample, this clonotype was seen a few times. The chain links TRBV6-1 to TRBJ1-5; no clear D. V was clipped by 7 bases and J by 4 bases, with 14 bases between them. This CDR3 has 14 residues. Germline-derived CDR1 and CDR2 are MNHNS and SASEGT. The CDR3 sequence is CASIPSGMNQPQHF. The CDR3, as DNA: TGTGCCAGCATCCCCTCCGGAATGAATCAGCCCCAGCATTTT.

The J gene is TRBJ1-5, the V gene TRBV20-1, with D uncertain. The CDR3 loop spans 12 amino acids. Germline-derived CDR1 and CDR2 are DFQATT and SNEGSKA (reference sequence). With 3 bases removed from V and 9 bases from J, the gap between germline ends came to 12 bases. In DNA, the CDR3 is TGCAGTGCTAGGTTGGGAGCGAGGCCCCAGCATTTT. It specifies CSARLGARPQHF.

This clonotype came up a few times. The rearrangement links TRBV4-2 to TRBJ1-3, with D hard to call. CDR1 is LGHNA, CDR2 YNFKEQ, per germline. The V end was cut by 0 bases, the J end by 3 bases, with 9 bases between. The CDR3 contains 15 residues. The DNA of the CDR3 is TGTGCCAGCAGCCAAGATGTGGAATATGGAAACACCATATATTTT. This translates into CASSQDVEYGNTIYF.

This clonotype was counted many times. The gene calls are TRBV7-6 and TRBJ2-7; D gene uncertain. V was pared by 4 bases and J by 0 bases, with 16 bases between. This CDR3 is built from 16 residues. Per the germline V gene, CDR1 is SGHVS and CDR2 is FNYEAQ. In DNA, the CDR3 is TGTGCCAGCAGCTCATCAGTCGTGGAACGCTCCTACGAGCAGTACTTC. This sequence encodes CASSSSVVERSYEQYF.

This clonotype has a handful of counts. The chain employs TRBV7-6 and TRBJ1-5; D is uncertain. The CDR3 consists of 13 residues. Germline loops: CDR1 SGHVS, CDR2 FNYEAQ. V was cut by 3 bases and J by 3 bases, with 6 bases left in between. CDR3 in amino acids: CASSFGVNQPQHF. In DNA, the CDR3 is TGTGCCAGCAGCTTTGGAGTCAATCAGCCCCAGCATTTT.

This sequence joins TRBV6-2 or TRBV6-3 and TRBJ1-1; D not certain. The V gene's germline CDR1 is MNHEY and CDR2 SVGEGT. V lost 9 bases to trimming and J lost 4 bases, with 12 bases between them. This CDR3 region has 12 residues. This CDR3 reads CASQRGITEAFF. The CDR3 DNA reads TGTGCCAGTCAGCGGGGAATCACTGAAGCTTTCTTT.

This clonotype was detected many times. This chain connects TRBV11-2 to TRBJ2-3; 8 bases are a match to TRBD2. This CDR3 is 15 amino acids long. Germline CDR1 reads SGHAT; CDR2 reads FQNNGV. Losses at the gene ends were 2 bases for V and 3 bases for J; bases not matched to a gene: 4. CDR3 bases: TGTGCCAGCAGCTTAAGCGGGAGTGATACAGATACGCAGTATTTT. Translation: CASSLSGSDTDTQYF.

This clonotype was detected many times. The chain employs TRBV15 and TRBJ2-3, with 9 positions matching TRBD1. The CDR3 has 15 residues. Per germline, CDR1 LNHNV and CDR2 YYDKDF (reference sequence). V shed 1 base, J shed 1 base, and the junction held 0 bases outside the gene matches. The CDR3 here is CATSRGDRGTDTQYF. Written as DNA, the CDR3 is TGTGCCACCAGCAGAGGGGACAGGGGCACAGATACGCAGTATTTT. The complete variable domain, with remaining parts taken from reference TRBV15 and TRBJ2-3, reads DAMVIQNPRYQVTQFGKPVTLSCSQTLNHNVMYWYQQKSSQAPKLLFHYYDKDFNNEADTPDNFQSRRPNTSFCFLDIRSPGLGDTAMYLCATSRGDRGTDTQYFGPGTRLTVL.

This clonotype was counted ten times or more. The V and J genes are TRBV5-6 and TRBJ2-5; the match to TRBD2 covers 7 bases. The CDR3 is made up of 15 amino acids. From germline, CDR1 is SGHDT and CDR2 YYEEEE. V shed 5 bases and J 1 base; nucleotides not matched to a gene: 8. CDR3 nucleotides: TGTGCCAGCAGTCGGGCTAGCGGCTTCCAAGAGACCCAGTACTTC. This codes for CASSRASGFQETQYF.

In this sample, this clonotype turned up a few times. The chain employs TRBV18 and TRBJ1-5; D remains unclear. V was shortened by 3 bases and J by 0 bases, with 6 bases between the two germline ends. The CDR3 has 14 residues. From germline, CDR1 is KGHSH and CDR2 LQKENI. CDR3 in DNA: TGTGCCAGCTCACCTCTTTATAGCAATCAGCCCCAGCATTTT. It translates to CASSPLYSNQPQHF.

The chain links TRBV19 to TRBJ2-5; D may match TRBD1 or TRBD2 (6 bases each). Trimming pared 3 bases from V and 2 bases from J, leaving 13 bases between. The CDR3 contains 15 residues. Germline lookup yields CDR1 LNHDA and CDR2 SQIVND (reference sequence). CDR3 bases: TGTGCCAGTAGTATTTGGGGGGCCGAACAAGAGACCCAGTACTTC. This gives the protein CASSIWGAEQETQYF.

This clonotype was observed a handful of times. DNA for the CDR3: TGTGCCAGCAGCTTGGTGTCTAGCGGGGGGCGCACTACAGAAGATACGCAGTATTTT. Its translation is CASSLVSSGGRTTEDTQYF. This sequence joins TRBV5-6 and TRBJ2-3; 11 bases agree with TRBD2. The CDR3 covers 19 residues. After removal of 0 bases from V and 5 bases from J, the junction contained 14 bases not matched to a gene. CDR1 and CDR2 from the germline V gene are SGHDT and YYEEEE.

This clonotype has a handful of counts. V gene TRBV18 combines with J gene TRBJ2-7; D unclear. The CDR3 sequence is 14 residues long. With 2 bases removed from V and 6 bases from J, the gap between germline ends came to 14 bases. CDR1 is KGHSH and CDR2 is LQKENI in the germline V gene. CDR3 nucleotide sequence: TGTGCCAGCTCACCAGGTCTGGGTCGCGGCGAGCAGTACTTC. This encodes CASSPGLGRGEQYF.

This chain connects TRBV6-6 to TRBJ1-5; D gene unclear. Trimming removed 2 bases from V and 1 base from J, with 18 bases in between. Germline CDR1 MNHNY, CDR2 SVGAGI (reference sequence). CDR3 length: 18 residues. CDR3 sequence: CASSYISKGGPSNQPQHF. CDR3 DNA sequence: TGTGCCAGCAGTTACATAAGTAAGGGAGGCCCGAGCAATCAGCCCCAGCATTTT.

V gene TRBV7-8 combines with J gene TRBJ1-5; D is unclear. The CDR3 loop spans 14 amino acids. V gave up 5 bases and J gave up 3 bases, with 11 bases separating them. Germline lookup yields CDR1 SGHVS and CDR2 FQNEAQ. CDR3 region: CASSPNGPNQPQHF. The CDR3 nucleotides read TGTGCCAGCAGCCCGAATGGACCCAATCAGCCCCAGCATTTT.

In this sample, this clonotype turned up many times. The chain combines TRBV6-6 with TRBJ2-5, with 12 bases lining up with TRBD2. Germline-derived CDR1 and CDR2 are MNHNY and SVGAGI (reference sequence). J gave up 7 bases and V 7 bases, and 4 bases lay outside the gene matches. The CDR3 is 13 residues long. The CDR3 nucleotides are TGTGCCAGCAATCTAGCGGGGGGGGTGACCCAGTACTTC. It encodes CASNLAGGVTQYF.

V usage is TRBV28 and J usage is TRBJ1-6; D unresolved. The CDR3 runs 11 residues. V was clipped by 8 bases and J by 7 bases, with 6 bases between them. Germline-derived CDR1 and CDR2 are MDHEN and SYDVKM. DNA of the CDR3: TGTGCCAGCTGCGGGAATTCACCCCTCCACTTT. Its translation is CASCGNSPLHF.